This passage covers 31 T cell receptor beta chains from one sample sequenced in a study of cytomegalovirus exposure and HLA in healthy donors. Primers for the PCR totalled 60 Vbeta and 13 Jbeta. Clones were sequenced by immunoSEQ multiplex PCR, and TCRdb holds only the in-frame ones, with some missing. Counted here are roughly 97,000 clones, over 75% occurring once; the ten biggest clones make up approximately 5.4%. Sequencing was performed on PBMCs. All receptors derive from a middle-aged man in good health and CMV-seropositive.

The CDR3 protein is CASSPTRDRGHEQFF. CDR3 nucleotide sequence: TGTGCCAGCTCACCAACTCGGGACAGGGGCCATGAGCAGTTCTTC. The chain is built from TRBV18 and TRBJ2-1; 10 bases line up with TRBD1. J was trimmed by 8 bases and V by 2 bases; bases with no gene match: 6. Germline-derived CDR1 and CDR2 are KGHSH and LQKENI. There are 15 residues in the CDR3. Variable domain in full (rest from reference TRBV18 and TRBJ2-1): NAGVMQNPRHLVRRRGQEARLRCSPMKGHSHVYWYRQLPEEGLKFMVYLQKENIIDESGMPKERFSAEFPKEGPSILRIQQVVRGDSAAYFCASSPTRDRGHEQFFGPGTRLTVL.

This sequence joins TRBV2 and TRBJ2-7; possibly TRBD2 for D (6 bases). The V end was cut by 5 bases, the J end by 2 bases, with 10 bases between. The CDR3 is 13 amino acids. The V gene's germline CDR1 is SNHLY and CDR2 FYNNEI. The CDR3 DNA reads as TGTGCCAGCAGTCCTAGCGCGGCCTACGAGCAGTACTTC. Translation gives CASSPSAAYEQYF.

The CDR3 nucleotides are TGCAGTCAGGCGGGAAACACTGAAGCTTTCTTT. This encodes CSQAGNTEAFF. The V call is TRBV20-1, the J call TRBJ1-1; D is unclear. The CDR3 extends over 11 amino acids. V lost 8 bases to trimming and J lost 2 bases, with 9 bases between them. Germline V lookup: CDR1 DFQATT, CDR2 SNEGSKA (reference sequence).

The chain is built from TRBV30 and TRBJ1-6; D uncertain. Germline V CDR1 and CDR2: GTSNPN, SVGIG (reference sequence). The CDR3 is 13 residues long. V was clipped by 3 bases and J by 6 bases, with 9 bases between them. The CDR3 nucleotides read TGTGCCTGGAGGTCCTCGGGTAATTCACCCCTCCACTTT. This encodes CAWRSSGNSPLHF. Full variable domain (outside the CDR3, taken from reference TRBV30 and TRBJ1-6): SQTIHQWPATLVQPVGSPLSLECTVEGTSNPNLYWYRQAAGRGLQLLFYSVGIGQISSEVPQNLSASRPQDRQFILSSKKLLLSDSGFYLCAWRSSGNSPLHFGNGTRLTVT.

With regard to this clone: A junction end diverges from the germline sequence, so it may reflect a read error. CDR3: CASSYTPGTVSHEQYF. As DNA, the CDR3 is TGTGCCAGCAGTTACACGCCCGGGACAGTCTCCCACGAGCAGTACTTC. The chain is built from TRBV6-5 and TRBJ2-7; 7 bases fit TRBD1. The CDR3 spans 16 residues. Germline loops: CDR1 MNHEY, CDR2 SVGAGI.

The CDR3 coding sequence is TGTGCCAGCAGTTTTATCAGGAAACTGAACCCTCCGGAGCCCCAGCATTTT. It is translated as CASSFIRKLNPPEPQHF. The chain links TRBV28 to TRBJ1-5; D gene ambiguous. This CDR3 is 17 amino acids long. Germline CDR1 MDHEN, CDR2 SYDVKM. V dropped 3 bases and J dropped 8 bases, with 23 bases sitting between them.

A single count supports this clone. The chain links TRBV2 to TRBJ2-6; TRBD1 agrees at 7 bases. Looked up from germline, CDR1 is SNHLY and CDR2 is FYNNEI. V lost 8 bases to trimming and J lost 4 bases; unmatched junction nucleotides: 11. This CDR3 is 16 amino acids long. The DNA for the CDR3 is TGTGCCAGCGTAAAGGACAGGACAAACGGGGCCAACGTCCTGACTTTC. Translating gives CASVKDRTNGANVLTF.

CDR3 sequence: CASTWETTTPGEQYF. CDR3 in DNA: TGTGCCAGCACTTGGGAGACAACGACCCCTGGCGAGCAGTACTTC. The V gene is TRBV6-1, the J gene TRBJ2-7; D is possibly TRBD2 (5 bases). V gave up 7 bases and J gave up 6 bases, with 22 bases separating them. Per germline, CDR1 MNHNS and CDR2 SASEGT. This CDR3 comprises 15 residues.

The gene calls are TRBV18 and TRBJ1-2; 7 bases fit TRBD1. V was pared by 2 bases and J by 2 bases, with 2 bases of the junction left unmatched. Germline lookup yields CDR1 KGHSH and CDR2 LQKENI. This CDR3 contains 14 residues. The CDR3 DNA reads as TGTGCCAGCTCACCAGACAGGGTAAACTATGGCTACACCTTC. It encodes CASSPDRVNYGYTF.

This clone was detected a few times. The chain is built from TRBV19 and TRBJ1-5; 7 bases are a match to TRBD1. V shed 5 bases, J shed 6 bases, and the junction held 4 bases outside the gene matches. The CDR3 is made up of 13 amino acids. Germline CDR1 LNHDA, CDR2 SQIVND (reference sequence). This CDR3 reads CASSLGTVQPQHF. CDR3 bases: TGTGCCAGTAGTCTCGGGACAGTTCAGCCCCAGCATTTT.

The genes are TRBV30 and TRBJ2-7; TRBD1 is a possible D gene (6 bases). The ends were cut back, 2 bases at V and 4 bases at J, with 9 bases in the middle. CDR1 is GTSNPN and CDR2 is SVGIG in the germline V gene (reference sequence). CDR3 length equals 12 residues. In DNA form, the CDR3 reads TGTGCCTGGAGTCCGCAGGGGTACGAGCAGTACTTC. It encodes CAWSPQGYEQYF.

About this clone itself: The sample holds other DNA sequences that translate to the same CDR3. The CDR3 DNA follows: TGTGCCAGCAGTGGGACAGGGGGGCGCCAGCCCCAGCATTTT. Encoded protein: CASSGTGGRQPQHF. V usage is TRBV6-1 and J usage is TRBJ1-5, with 10 bases aligning to TRBD1. CDR1 and CDR2 (germline): MNHNS, SASEGT. V gave up 4 bases and J gave up 7 bases; unmatched junction bases: 4. The length of the CDR3 is 14 residues.

The chain recombines TRBV7-2 with TRBJ1-5, with 10 bases fitting TRBD1. The V gene's germline CDR1 is SGHTA and CDR2 FQGNSA. The CDR3 runs to 16 residues. Unmatched junction bases numbered 11, after V lost 5 bases and J lost 7 bases. CDR3: CASSPGPGQGYQPQHF. For the CDR3, the DNA is TGTGCCAGCAGCCCAGGCCCGGGACAGGGGTACCAGCCCCAGCATTTT.

For this clone: This CDR3 is missing its conserved last phenylalanine or tryptophan, likely due to a read error. The chain has TRBV4-1 and TRBJ1-2; D ambiguous. This CDR3 is built from 14 residues. The germline V and J ends were trimmed by 4 bases and 6 bases, with 15 bases remaining between them. Germline V lookup: CDR1 MGHRA, CDR2 YSYEKL. Here the CDR3 DNA reads TGCGCCAGCAGCCCTGTTCCGGTTGGGCATGGCTACACCCTC. Its translation is CASSPVPVGHGYTL.

V usage is TRBV5-1 and J usage is TRBJ2-1; 9 bases agree with TRBD2. Germline-derived CDR1 and CDR2 are SGHRS and YFSETQ. CDR3 length: 14 residues. J was trimmed by 14 bases and V by 9 bases; bases with no gene match: 18. In DNA form, the CDR3 reads TGCGCCACCAAATTGGCGATTAGCGGGAGAGGAGAGTTCTTC. Translated, it gives CATKLAISGRGEFF.

This clone was observed once. V is TRBV25-1 and J is TRBJ1-5; D might be TRBD1 (6 bases). The CDR3 loop spans 14 amino acids. Germline assignment: CDR1 MGHDK and CDR2 SYGVNS. Trimming pared 5 bases from V and 1 base from J, leaving 9 bases between. Written as DNA, the CDR3 is TGTGCCAGCAGTCTCGGACAGAGCAATCAGCCCCAGCATTTT. It specifies CASSLGQSNQPQHF.

The chain is built from TRBV7-9 and TRBJ1-2, with 8 positions matching TRBD1. This CDR3 is built from 16 residues. Trimming removed 3 bases from V and 6 bases from J; junction bases left unmatched: 12. The germline gives CDR1 SEHNR, CDR2 FQNEAQ (reference sequence). Here the CDR3 DNA reads TGTGCCAGCAGCTTGGGCGGGAACAGGGGGAGGAATGGCTACACCTTC. This gives the protein CASSLGGNRGRNGYTF.

The chain carries TRBV6-6 and TRBJ1-1, with 7 bases fitting TRBD1. The CDR3 loop spans 12 amino acids. Germline V gene sequence: CDR1 MNHNY, CDR2 SVGAGI (reference sequence). J was trimmed by 8 bases and V by 7 bases; bases with no gene match: 7. The CDR3 DNA sequence: TGTGCCAGCACTGCGGGACAGCTAGAAGCTTTCTTT. Its translation is CASTAGQLEAFF.

This chain's CDR3 is CASSGAGQPQHF. The CDR3 nucleotides are TGTGCCAGCAGTGGGGCAGGTCAGCCCCAGCATTTT. The chain links TRBV27 to TRBJ1-5, with D tentatively TRBD1 (5 bases). The germline gives CDR1 MNHEY, CDR2 SMNVEV (reference sequence). The CDR3 runs 12 residues. The V and J ends lost 5 bases and 6 bases respectively, with 8 bases between them.

The chain is built from TRBV7-6 and TRBJ1-1; D gene ambiguous. V gave up 0 bases and J gave up 1 base, with 6 bases separating them. Germline V lookup: CDR1 SGHVS, CDR2 FNYEAQ. The CDR3 is made up of 14 amino acids. CDR3 nucleotides: TGTGCCAGCAGCTTAGCGGCGGCGAACACTGAAGCTTTCTTT. Translating it yields CASSLAAANTEAFF.

This chain connects TRBV5-4 to TRBJ2-1; TRBD2 matches at 8 bases. V was pared by 3 bases and J by 7 bases, with 6 bases of the junction left unmatched. The CDR3 extends over 14 amino acids. Germline V gene lookup returns CDR1 SGHNT and CDR2 YYREEE (reference sequence). CDR3 DNA: TGTGCCAGCAGCTCGGGAGGGGGGGCGAATGAGCAGTTCTTC. This encodes CASSSGGGANEQFF.

The genes are TRBV7-8 and TRBJ2-7, with 7 positions matching TRBD2. Germline V gene lookup returns CDR1 SGHVS and CDR2 FQNEAQ. The junction had 3 bases not matched to a gene; V was cut back by 1 base and J by 3 bases. The CDR3 covers 14 residues. CDR3 sequence reads: CASSLVRDYYEQYF. Written as DNA, the CDR3 is TGTGCCAGCAGCTTAGTGCGGGACTACTACGAGCAGTACTTC. Drawing the rest from reference TRBV7-8 and TRBJ2-7, the complete variable domain is GAGVSQSPRYKVAKRGQDVALRCDPISGHVSLFWYQQALGQGPEFLTYFQNEAQLDKSGLPSDRFFAERPEGSVSTLKIQRTQQEDSAVYLCASSLVRDYYEQYFGPGTRLTVT.

The chain employs TRBV15 and TRBJ2-3; 12 positions agree with TRBD2. The V segment lost 0 bases and the J segment 6 bases; nucleotides outside the gene matches: 4. Germline CDR1 and CDR2: LNHNV and YYDKDF (reference sequence). The CDR3 is 16 amino acids. CDR3 sequence: CATSRDLAGGRDTQYF. CDR3 bases: TGTGCCACCAGCAGAGATCTAGCGGGGGGGCGGGATACGCAGTATTTT.

The V gene is TRBV5-1, the J gene TRBJ2-1; 8 bases line up with TRBD1. The germline V gene has CDR1 SGHRS and CDR2 YFSETQ. V was clipped by 0 bases and J by 9 bases; unmatched bases: 5. The CDR3 contains 14 residues. CDR3 coding DNA: TGCGCCAGCAGCTTGGGGACAGGGTTGGGTGAGCAGTTCTTC. Translated: CASSLGTGLGEQFF.

The genes are TRBV2 and TRBJ1-5; D gene ambiguous. Germline CDR1 SNHLY, CDR2 FYNNEI. This CDR3 spans 13 amino acids. Trimming took 10 bases from V and 4 from J, leaving 14 bases between them. CDR3: CAIAGGKNQPQHF. As DNA, the CDR3 is TGTGCCATCGCGGGAGGAAAAAATCAGCCCCAGCATTTT.

This clone showed up just once. V gene TRBV28 combines with J gene TRBJ2-2; D is ambiguous. With 8 bases removed from V and 0 bases from J, the gap between germline ends came to 13 bases. The germline V gene encodes CDR1 MDHEN and CDR2 SYDVKM. The CDR3 is 15 residues long. The CDR3 DNA reads TGTGCCAGCGGCCCCCACGGGTCGAACACCGGGGAGCTGTTTTTT. It yields the protein CASGPHGSNTGELFF. The complete variable domain, with remaining parts taken from reference TRBV28 and TRBJ2-2, reads DVKVTQSSRYLVKRTGEKVFLECVQDMDHENMFWYRQDPGLGLRLIYFSYDVKMKEKGDIPEGYSVSREKKERFSLILESASTNQTSMYLCASGPHGSNTGELFFGEGSRLTVL.

This chain joins TRBV5-1 and TRBJ1-3, with D tentatively TRBD1 (5 bases). The CDR3 consists of 15 residues. Per the germline V gene, CDR1 is SGHRS and CDR2 is YFSETQ. The V and J ends lost 0 bases and 0 bases respectively, with 7 bases between them. CDR3 sequence reads: CASSLGQLSGNTIYF. CDR3 DNA: TGCGCCAGCAGCTTGGGACAGCTCTCTGGAAACACCATATATTTT.

This chain joins TRBV10-2 and TRBJ1-1; D is ambiguous. Germline CDR1 reads WSHSY; CDR2 reads SAAADI. CDR3 length equals 13 residues. Trimming took 6 bases from V and 5 from J, leaving 13 bases between them. CDR3 nucleotide sequence: TGCGCCAGCAGCGGGAATGGTATTACTGAAGCTTTCTTT. Its protein is CASSGNGITEAFF.

The CDR3 loop is CASSLTGTDAEAFF. The CDR3 bases are TGTGCCAGCAGCTTAACCGGGACAGATGCAGAAGCTTTCTTT. The chain couples TRBV5-6 to TRBJ1-1; TRBD1 aligns across 7 bases. CDR1 is SGHDT, CDR2 YYEEEE, per germline. This CDR3 is built from 14 residues. Trimming cost V 2 bases and J 8 bases; bases outside gene matches: 9.

This chain joins TRBV5-4 and TRBJ2-3, with 11 positions matching TRBD2. The CDR3 extends over 16 amino acids. Germline loops: CDR1 SGHNT, CDR2 YYREEE (reference sequence). V gave up 2 bases and J gave up 3 bases; unmatched junction bases: 5. The CDR3 nucleotides read TGTGCCAGCAGCTTAAAACTAGCGGGGGTGACAGATACGCAGTATTTT. Its protein product is CASSLKLAGVTDTQYF.

This chain links TRBV27 with TRBJ2-7; possibly TRBD2 for D (6 bases). This CDR3 is 14 amino acids long. Germline V gene data show CDR1 as MNHEY and CDR2 as SMNVEV (reference sequence). The V gene lost 3 bases and the J gene lost 4 bases, with 13 bases spanning the gap. The CDR3 loop is CASSFSRELYEQYF. DNA of the CDR3: TGTGCCAGCAGTTTTTCGCGGGAACTGTACGAGCAGTACTTC.